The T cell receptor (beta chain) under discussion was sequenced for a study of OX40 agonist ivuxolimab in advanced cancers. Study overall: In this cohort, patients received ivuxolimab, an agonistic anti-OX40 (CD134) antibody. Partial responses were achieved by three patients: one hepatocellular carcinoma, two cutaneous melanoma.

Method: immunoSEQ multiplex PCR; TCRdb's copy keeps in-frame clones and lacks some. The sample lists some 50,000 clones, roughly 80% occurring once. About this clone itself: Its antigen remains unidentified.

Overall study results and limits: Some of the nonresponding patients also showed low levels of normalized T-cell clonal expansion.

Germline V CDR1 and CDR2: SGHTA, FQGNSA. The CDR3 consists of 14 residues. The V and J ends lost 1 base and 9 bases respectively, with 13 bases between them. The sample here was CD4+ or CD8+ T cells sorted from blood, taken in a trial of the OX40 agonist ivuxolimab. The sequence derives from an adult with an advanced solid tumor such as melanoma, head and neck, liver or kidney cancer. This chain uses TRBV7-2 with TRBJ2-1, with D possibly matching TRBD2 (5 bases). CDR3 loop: CASSLELVVSEQFF. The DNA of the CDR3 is TGTGCCAGCAGCTTAGAACTAGTCGTATCTGAGCAGTTCTTC.